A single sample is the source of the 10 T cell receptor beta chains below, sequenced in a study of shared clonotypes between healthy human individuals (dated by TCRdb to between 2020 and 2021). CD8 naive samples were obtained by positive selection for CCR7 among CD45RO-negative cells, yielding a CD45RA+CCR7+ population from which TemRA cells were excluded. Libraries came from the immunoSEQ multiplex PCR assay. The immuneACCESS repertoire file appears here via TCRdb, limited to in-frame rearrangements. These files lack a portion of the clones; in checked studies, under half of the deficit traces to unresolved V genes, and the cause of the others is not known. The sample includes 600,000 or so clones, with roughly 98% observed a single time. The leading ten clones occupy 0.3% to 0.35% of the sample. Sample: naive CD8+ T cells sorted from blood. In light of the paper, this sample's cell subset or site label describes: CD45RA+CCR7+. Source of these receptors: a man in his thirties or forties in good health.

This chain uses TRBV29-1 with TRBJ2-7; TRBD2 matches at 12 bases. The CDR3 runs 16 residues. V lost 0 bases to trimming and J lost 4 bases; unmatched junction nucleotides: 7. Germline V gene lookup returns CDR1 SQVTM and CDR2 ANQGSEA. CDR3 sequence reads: CSVEDTRLAGAYEQYF. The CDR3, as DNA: TGCAGCGTTGAAGATACCCGACTAGCGGGAGCGTACGAGCAGTACTTC.

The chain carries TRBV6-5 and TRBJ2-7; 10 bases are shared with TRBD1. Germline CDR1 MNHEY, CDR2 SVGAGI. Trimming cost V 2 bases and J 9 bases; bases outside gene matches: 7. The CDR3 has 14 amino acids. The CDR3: CASSYGTGAFLQYF. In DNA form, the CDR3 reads TGTGCCAGCAGTTACGGGACAGGGGCTTTTCTGCAGTACTTC.

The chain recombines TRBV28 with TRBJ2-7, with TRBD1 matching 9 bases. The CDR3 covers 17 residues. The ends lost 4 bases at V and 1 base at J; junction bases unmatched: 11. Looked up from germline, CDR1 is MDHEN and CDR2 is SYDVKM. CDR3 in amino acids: CASSSPGQGLASYEQYF. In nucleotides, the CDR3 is TGTGCCAGCAGTTCCCCGGGACAGGGCTTGGCTTCCTACGAGCAGTACTTC. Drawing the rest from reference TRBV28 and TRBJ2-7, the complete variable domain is DVKVTQSSRYLVKRTGEKVFLECVQDMDHENMFWYRQDPGLGLRLIYFSYDVKMKEKGDIPEGYSVSREKKERFSLILESASTNQTSMYLCASSSPGQGLASYEQYFGPGTRLTVT.

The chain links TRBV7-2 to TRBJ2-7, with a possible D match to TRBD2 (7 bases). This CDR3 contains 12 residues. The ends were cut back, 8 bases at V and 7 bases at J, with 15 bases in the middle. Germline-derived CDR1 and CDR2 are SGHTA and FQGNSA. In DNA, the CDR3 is TGTGCCAGCTCAGGGGAGGGGAGGGAGCAGTACTTC. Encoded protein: CASSGEGREQYF.

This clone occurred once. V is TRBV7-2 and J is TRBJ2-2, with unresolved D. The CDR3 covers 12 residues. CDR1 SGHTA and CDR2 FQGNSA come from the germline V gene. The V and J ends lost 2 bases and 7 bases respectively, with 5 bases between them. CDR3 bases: TGTGCCAGCAGCTTAAAGGGCGGGGAGCTGTTTTTT. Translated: CASSLKGGELFF.

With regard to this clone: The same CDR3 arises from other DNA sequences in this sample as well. The CDR3 loop is CASSLTSGSYEQYF. The CDR3, as DNA: TGCGCCAGCAGCTTAACTAGCGGGTCCTACGAGCAGTACTTC. The chain is built from TRBV5-1 and TRBJ2-7; TRBD2 matches 9 bases. Trimming cost V 2 bases and J 1 base; bases outside gene matches: 1. There are 14 residues in the CDR3. Germline CDR1 is SGHRS and CDR2 is YFSETQ.

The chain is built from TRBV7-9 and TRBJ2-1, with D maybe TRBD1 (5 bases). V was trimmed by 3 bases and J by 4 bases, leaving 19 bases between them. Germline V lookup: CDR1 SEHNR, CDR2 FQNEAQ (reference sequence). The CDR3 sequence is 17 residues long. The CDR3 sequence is CASSFSGKGFFYNEQFF. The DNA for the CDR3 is TGTGCCAGCAGCTTTTCAGGGAAGGGGTTTTTTTACAATGAGCAGTTCTTC.

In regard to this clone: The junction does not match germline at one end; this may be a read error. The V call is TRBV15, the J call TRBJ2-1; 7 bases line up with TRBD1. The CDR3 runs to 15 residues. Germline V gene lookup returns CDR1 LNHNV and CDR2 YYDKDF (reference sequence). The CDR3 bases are TGTGCCGCCAGCCCACAGGGGAGCTCCTACAATGAGCAGTTCTTC. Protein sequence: CAASPQGSSYNEQFF.

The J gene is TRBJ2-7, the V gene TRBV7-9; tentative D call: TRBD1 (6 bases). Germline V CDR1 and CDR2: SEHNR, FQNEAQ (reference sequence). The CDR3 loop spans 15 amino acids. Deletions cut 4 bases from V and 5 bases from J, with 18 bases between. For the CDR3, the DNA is TGTGCCAGCAGCTCAACAGGGTCTCCATTCAACGAGCAGTACTTC. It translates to CASSSTGSPFNEQYF.

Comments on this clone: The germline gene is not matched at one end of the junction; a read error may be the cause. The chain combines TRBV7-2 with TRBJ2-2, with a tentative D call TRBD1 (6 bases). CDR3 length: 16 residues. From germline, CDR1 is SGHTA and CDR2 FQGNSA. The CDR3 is CASNLYKGQNTGELFF. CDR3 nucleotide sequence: TGTGCCAGCAACTTATATAAGGGACAGAACACCGGGGAGCTGTTTTTT.